This T cell receptor (beta chain) is drawn from a study of shared clonotypes between healthy human individuals. Study context: Three plates were used per donor for CD4 naive, three for CD4 memory, two for CD8 naive and one for CD8 memory.

The CDR3 runs to 19 residues. Execution of the assay was at deep level. TCRdb's table, derived via immunoSEQ multiplex PCR, lists solely in-frame clones and lacks some. The profile shows about 680,000 clones, 92% of them singletons. Terminally differentiated effector memory CD45RA+ cells were left out of the naive CD8 fraction, which was CD45RO-negative and positively selected for CCR7. The sequenced sample was naive CD8+ T cells sorted from blood. V and J are TRBV21-1 and TRBJ2-5; the DNA was not used to check the table's D call, TRBD1. TRBV21-1 is a pseudogene. The clonotype comes from a young man in good health. In DNA, the CDR3 is TGTGCCAGCAGCAAAGCGTTAACAGGGGGCGGGGGTCGAGCAGAGACCCAGTACTTC. It is translated as CASSKALTGGGGRAETQYF.